A selection of T cell receptor beta chains follows, all from one sample in a study of radiation and T cells in renal cell carcinoma. The assay was immunoSEQ multiplex PCR, and TCRdb's table has in-frame clones only and misses some. The sample includes 90,000 to 100,000 clones, 75% to 85% of them seen just once. The sequencing used blood, collected from a patient whose treatment included radiotherapy and nephrectomy. These receptors were taken from a man in his 60s with renal cell carcinoma. CDR3s include the opening cysteine and the closing phenylalanine or tryptophan. A D gene is named only where the DNA matches it firmly. Expanded clones are given a class, and other clones once, few, many or no size at all.

-,14,TRBD1,TRBJ2-5,TRBV7-9,CASSLGQSQETQYF,TGTGCCAGCAGCTTGGGACAGTCCCAAGAGACCCAGTACTTC
-,14,-,TRBJ2-2,TRBV7-2,CASSRISNTGELFF,TGTGCCAGCAGCCGGATATCGAACACCGGGGAGCTGTTTTTT
-,15,-,TRBJ1-1,TRBV9,CASSVDPAGRTEAFF,TGTGCCAGCAGCGTAGATCCGGCAGGGCGGACTGAAGCTTTCTTT
once,14,-,TRBJ2-7,TRBV19,CASSIAGSLYEQYF,TGTGCCAGTAGTATAGCAGGGTCTCTCTACGAGCAGTACTTC
-,12,-,TRBJ2-1,TRBV29-1,CSVVTLPNEQFF,TGCAGCGTTGTAACACTTCCCAATGAGCAGTTCTTC
-,15,-,TRBJ1-4,TRBV28,CASSLSPGRREKLFF,TGTGCCAGCAGTTTATCTCCAGGGAGGAGAGAAAAACTGTTTTTT
-,15,-,TRBJ1-3,TRBV6-5,CASMTVPRLGNTIYF,TGTGCCAGCATGACGGTCCCTCGGCTTGGAAACACCATATATTTT
-,13,-,TRBJ1-3,TRBV6-5,CASSPRERNTIYF,TGTGCCAGCAGTCCCCGGGAGAGGAACACCATATATTTT
few,14,TRBD2,TRBJ2-1,TRBV2,CASSELAGVNEQFF,TGTGCCAGCAGTGAACTAGCGGGAGTCAATGAGCAGTTCTTC
-,16,TRBD1,TRBJ1-4,TRBV5-4,CASSLAPTGRREKLFF,TGTGCCAGCAGCTTGGCCCCGACAGGGAGGAGGGAAAAACTGTTTTTT
-,18,TRBD2,TRBJ2-1,TRBV9,CASSEGLAGWSSYNEQFF,TGTGCCAGCAGCGAGGGACTAGCGGGCTGGAGCTCCTACAATGAGCAGTTCTTC